The rows below give T cell receptor beta chains drawn from one sample of a study of blood T cell repertoires in COVID-19. Measured with immunoSEQ multiplex PCR; TCRdb has only the in-frame clones, and not every one. This table has about 200,000 clones, around three quarters appearing once. The specimen was peripheral blood. These receptors came from a woman aged 70-85 years with acute or convalescent COVID-19. CDR3s include the opening cysteine and the closing phenylalanine or tryptophan. Fields, in order: V gene, J gene, clone size, D gene, CDR3 length, CDR3 protein, CDR3 DNA. D genes are given only for firm matches. The size of a clone is reported for some rows only, either as once, few or many, or as a class for expanded clones.

v_call: TRBV9
j_call: TRBJ1-6
clone_size: NA
d_call: TRBD1
cdr3_length: 15
cdr3_aa: CASAERGQPNSPLHF
cdr3_nt: TGTGCCAGCGCCGAAAGGGGACAGCCTAATTCACCCCTCCACTTT

v_call: TRBV5-1
j_call: TRBJ2-5
clone_size: NA
d_call: TRBD1
cdr3_length: 15
cdr3_aa: CASSFSGTGKETQYF
cdr3_nt: TGCGCCAGCAGCTTCTCCGGGACAGGGAAGGAGACCCAGTACTTC

v_call: TRBV11-1
j_call: TRBJ2-7
clone_size: NA
d_call: TRBD2
cdr3_length: 15
cdr3_aa: CASSPTSGGSYEQYF
cdr3_nt: TGTGCCAGCAGTCCGACTAGCGGGGGATCCTACGAGCAGTACTTC

v_call: TRBV18
j_call: TRBJ1-1
clone_size: NA
d_call: NA
cdr3_length: 13
cdr3_aa: CASRGADPSEAFF
cdr3_nt: TGTGCCAGCCGCGGGGCAGACCCGTCTGAAGCTTTCTTT

v_call: TRBV10-3
j_call: TRBJ2-1
clone_size: NA
d_call: TRBD1
cdr3_length: 12
cdr3_aa: CAISLQGVEQFF
cdr3_nt: TGTGCCATCAGCCTACAGGGGGTTGAGCAGTTCTTC

v_call: TRBV7-2
j_call: TRBJ2-1
clone_size: few
d_call: NA
cdr3_length: 15
cdr3_aa: CASSSTGSSYNEQFF
cdr3_nt: TGTGCCAGCAGCTCAACAGGTTCCTCCTACAATGAGCAGTTCTTC

v_call: TRBV14
j_call: TRBJ2-3
clone_size: NA
d_call: NA
cdr3_length: 15
cdr3_aa: CASSHPTYPQDTQYF
cdr3_nt: TGTGCCAGCAGCCATCCAACCTACCCCCAAGATACGCAGTATTTT

v_call: TRBV5-1
j_call: TRBJ2-1
clone_size: NA
d_call: NA
cdr3_length: 14
cdr3_aa: CASSVQVGGNEQFF
cdr3_nt: TGCGCCAGCAGCGTGCAGGTCGGGGGCAATGAGCAGTTCTTC

v_call: TRBV4-1
j_call: TRBJ2-7
clone_size: NA
d_call: NA
cdr3_length: 15
cdr3_aa: CASSQVNGELHEQYF
cdr3_nt: TGCGCCAGCAGCCAAGTAAACGGGGAGCTCCACGAGCAGTACTTC

v_call: TRBV30
j_call: TRBJ2-2
clone_size: once
d_call: TRBD1
cdr3_length: 12
cdr3_aa: CAWNRGTGELFF
cdr3_nt: TGTGCCTGGAACAGGGGAACCGGGGAGCTGTTTTTT

v_call: TRBV19
j_call: TRBJ2-2
clone_size: NA
d_call: TRBD2
cdr3_length: 19
cdr3_aa: CASSTQTSGGQLNTGELFF
cdr3_nt: TGTGCCAGTAGTACTCAGACTAGCGGGGGGCAGTTGAACACCGGGGAGCTGTTTTTT

v_call: TRBV7-9
j_call: TRBJ1-1
clone_size: NA
d_call: TRBD1
cdr3_length: 15
cdr3_aa: CASSLDRGQNTEAFF
cdr3_nt: TGTGCCAGCAGCTTAGACAGGGGCCAGAACACTGAAGCTTTCTTT

v_call: TRBV4-1
j_call: TRBJ2-7
clone_size: NA
d_call: TRBD2
cdr3_length: 13
cdr3_aa: CASSPGLVYEQYF
cdr3_nt: TGCGCCAGCAGCCCCGGACTAGTCTACGAGCAGTACTTC

v_call: TRBV12-5
j_call: TRBJ1-3
clone_size: NA
d_call: NA
cdr3_length: 17
cdr3_aa: CASGLVQLLGYGNTIYF
cdr3_nt: TGTGCTAGTGGTTTGGTACAACTACTGGGTTACGGAAACACCATATATTTT

v_call: TRBV9
j_call: TRBJ2-1
clone_size: NA
d_call: NA
cdr3_length: 13
cdr3_aa: CASSVARAGEQFF
cdr3_nt: TGTGCCAGCAGCGTAGCAAGGGCGGGTGAGCAGTTCTTC

v_call: TRBV6-1
j_call: TRBJ1-2
clone_size: NA
d_call: TRBD1
cdr3_length: 14
cdr3_aa: CASSHGQGDYGYTF
cdr3_nt: TGTGCCAGCAGCCACGGACAGGGAGACTATGGCTACACCTTC

v_call: TRBV7-9
j_call: TRBJ2-1
clone_size: NA
d_call: TRBD1
cdr3_length: 13
cdr3_aa: CASSLDRAYEQFF
cdr3_nt: TGTGCCAGCAGCTTGGACAGGGCCTATGAGCAGTTCTTC

v_call: TRBV11-2
j_call: TRBJ1-1
clone_size: NA
d_call: TRBD1
cdr3_length: 14
cdr3_aa: CASSTSGGSTEAFF
cdr3_nt: TGTGCCAGCAGCACATCAGGGGGATCCACTGAAGCTTTCTTT

v_call: TRBV5-1
j_call: TRBJ1-5
clone_size: NA
d_call: TRBD1
cdr3_length: 16
cdr3_aa: CASSSGTGGDRQPQHF
cdr3_nt: TGCGCCAGCAGCTCAGGGACAGGGGGGGACAGACAGCCCCAGCATTTT

v_call: TRBV29-1
j_call: TRBJ1-6
clone_size: NA
d_call: TRBD1
cdr3_length: 14
cdr3_aa: CSARAGGLNSPLHF
cdr3_nt: TGCAGCGCCAGAGCAGGGGGCTTAAATTCACCCCTCCACTTT

v_call: TRBV19
j_call: TRBJ1-3
clone_size: few
d_call: NA
cdr3_length: 15
cdr3_aa: CASNPRVRSGNTIYF
cdr3_nt: TGTGCCAGTAACCCGAGAGTCCGCTCTGGAAACACCATATATTTT

v_call: TRBV4-1
j_call: TRBJ2-4
clone_size: once
d_call: NA
cdr3_length: 14
cdr3_aa: CASSQGQGKNIQYF
cdr3_nt: TGCGCCAGCAGCCAAGGTCAGGGAAAAAACATTCAGTACTTC

v_call: TRBV9
j_call: TRBJ2-5
clone_size: NA
d_call: TRBD2
cdr3_length: 17
cdr3_aa: CASSEGLAGSPQETQYF
cdr3_nt: TGTGCCAGCAGCGAGGGACTAGCGGGGAGCCCGCAAGAGACCCAGTACTTC

v_call: TRBV6-1
j_call: TRBJ2-1
clone_size: NA
d_call: TRBD2
cdr3_length: 16
cdr3_aa: CASSESMSGGYNEQFF
cdr3_nt: TGTGCCAGCAGTGAATCAATGTCGGGGGGCTACAATGAGCAGTTCTTC

v_call: TRBV4-2
j_call: TRBJ2-5
clone_size: NA
d_call: NA
cdr3_length: 15
cdr3_aa: CASSQGARGSETQYF
cdr3_nt: TGTGCCAGCAGCCAAGGGGCGAGGGGGTCAGAGACCCAGTACTTC

v_call: TRBV3-1/TRBV3-2
j_call: TRBJ1-2
clone_size: NA
d_call: NA
cdr3_length: 14
cdr3_aa: CASSQDTGGAGYTF
cdr3_nt: TGTGCCAGCAGCCAAGATACGGGGGGAGCTGGCTACACCTTC

v_call: TRBV4-1
j_call: TRBJ1-3
clone_size: NA
d_call: NA
cdr3_length: 16
cdr3_aa: CASSHAPSRTGNTIYF
cdr3_nt: TGCGCCAGCAGCCATGCACCGTCGCGTACTGGAAACACCATATATTTT

v_call: TRBV18
j_call: TRBJ1-6
clone_size: NA
d_call: NA
cdr3_length: 15
cdr3_aa: CASSPNPGLASPLHF
cdr3_nt: TGTGCCAGCTCACCTAATCCAGGGTTAGCCTCACCCCTCCACTTT

v_call: TRBV10-3
j_call: TRBJ2-7
clone_size: NA
d_call: NA
cdr3_length: 15
cdr3_aa: CAISPQDLEGEEQYF
cdr3_nt: TGTGCCATCAGTCCCCAGGATTTGGAGGGCGAAGAGCAGTACTTC

v_call: TRBV5-1
j_call: TRBJ2-1
clone_size: NA
d_call: TRBD1
cdr3_length: 15
cdr3_aa: CASSTPGQGINEQFF
cdr3_nt: TGCGCCAGCAGCACGCCGGGACAGGGGATCAATGAGCAGTTCTTC

v_call: TRBV5-1
j_call: TRBJ2-1
clone_size: NA
d_call: TRBD1
cdr3_length: 15
cdr3_aa: CASSLGGPGGNEQFF
cdr3_nt: TGCGCCAGCAGCTTGGGGGGACCAGGGGGCAATGAGCAGTTCTTC

v_call: TRBV6-5
j_call: TRBJ1-5
clone_size: NA
d_call: NA
cdr3_length: 15
cdr3_aa: CASRESGGANQPQHF
cdr3_nt: TGTGCCAGCAGGGAGAGCGGGGGGGCCAATCAGCCCCAGCATTTT

v_call: TRBV27
j_call: TRBJ1-2
clone_size: once
d_call: NA
cdr3_length: 14
cdr3_aa: CASSSGDSNYGYTF
cdr3_nt: TGTGCCAGCAGTTCAGGGGATTCTAACTATGGCTACACCTTC